The T cell receptor (beta chain) under discussion was sequenced for a study of blood T cell repertoires in COVID-19. The ends were cut back, 3 bases at V and 4 bases at J, with 15 bases in the middle. CDR1 and CDR2 (germline): KGHSH, LQKENI. This CDR3 is built from 15 residues. Measured with immunoSEQ multiplex PCR; TCRdb has only the in-frame clones, and not every one. This table has about 240,000 clones, 65% to 90% appearing once. The clonotype originates from a woman aged 70-85 years with acute or convalescent COVID-19. V gene TRBV18 combines with J gene TRBJ1-1; a weak D match, TRBD1 (5 bases). The specimen sequenced was peripheral blood. The CDR3 reads CASSPAGGTGTEAFF. CDR3 nucleotide sequence: TGTGCCAGCTCACCTGCCGGGGGGACGGGCACTGAAGCTTTCTTT.